The T cell receptor (beta chain) described here comes from a study of CD8+CD57+ T cells in acquired aplastic anemia. Germline V gene data show CDR1 as SGHAT and CDR2 as FQDESV (reference sequence). With V trimmed by 5 bases and J by 7 bases, 5 bases remained unmatched. The CDR3 covers 14 residues. Profiling of TCR beta VDJ combinations and CDR3 sequences used genomic DNA as template. TCRdb re-called the reads with MiXCR, one entry per CDR3 protein. The sample comprises some 180,000 distinct CDR3 sequences, about 47% of which are singletons, and roughly 3% rests with the top ten. Sequencing input: sorted CD4+, CD8+, or CD8+CD57+ T cells (not recorded which) from PBMCs. V usage is TRBV11-1 and J usage is TRBJ1-6; TRBD1 agrees at 7 bases. The sequence came from a human donor in good health. CDR3 bases: TGTGCCAGCAGCCCAGCGGACAGGAATTCACCCCTCCACTTT. Its translation is CASSPADRNSPLHF.